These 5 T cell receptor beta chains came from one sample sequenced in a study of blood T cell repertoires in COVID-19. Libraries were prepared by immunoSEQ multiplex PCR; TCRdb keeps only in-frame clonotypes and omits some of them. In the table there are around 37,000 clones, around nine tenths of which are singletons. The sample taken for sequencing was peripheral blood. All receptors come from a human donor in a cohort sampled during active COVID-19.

The CDR3 region has the DNA TGTGCCAGTAGTATGGGGACAGGGGAACCCTACGAGCAGTACTTC. Translation: CASSMGTGEPYEQYF. The V and J genes are TRBV19 and TRBJ2-7, with TRBD1 matching 10 bases. The J segment lost 2 bases and the V segment lost 3 bases, leaving 4 bases of the junction unmatched. Germline CDR1 LNHDA, CDR2 SQIVND (reference sequence). This CDR3 region has 15 residues.

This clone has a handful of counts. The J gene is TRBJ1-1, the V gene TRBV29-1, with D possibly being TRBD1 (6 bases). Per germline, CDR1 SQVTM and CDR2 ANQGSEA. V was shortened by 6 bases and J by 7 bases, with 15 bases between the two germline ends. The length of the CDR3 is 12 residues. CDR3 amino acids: CSVFDRRSEAFF. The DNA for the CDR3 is TGCAGCGTCTTTGACAGGCGGAGTGAAGCTTTCTTT.

CDR3 residues: CASSLVQGPIHLSIMNTEAFF. As DNA, the CDR3 is TGCGCCAGCAGCTTGGTTCAGGGGCCCATTCACCTGTCGATCATGAACACTGAAGCTTTCTTT. The chain couples TRBV5-1 to TRBJ1-1, with D perhaps TRBD1 (6 bases). Germline lookup yields CDR1 SGHRS and CDR2 YFSETQ. V was pared by 0 bases and J by 0 bases, with 27 bases between. CDR3 length: 21 amino acids.

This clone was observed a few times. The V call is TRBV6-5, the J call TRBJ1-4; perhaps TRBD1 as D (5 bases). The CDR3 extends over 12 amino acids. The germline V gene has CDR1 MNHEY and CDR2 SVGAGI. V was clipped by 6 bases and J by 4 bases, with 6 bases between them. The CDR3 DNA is TGTGCCAGCAGCAGGGTTAATGAAAAACTGTTTTTT. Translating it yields CASSRVNEKLFF.

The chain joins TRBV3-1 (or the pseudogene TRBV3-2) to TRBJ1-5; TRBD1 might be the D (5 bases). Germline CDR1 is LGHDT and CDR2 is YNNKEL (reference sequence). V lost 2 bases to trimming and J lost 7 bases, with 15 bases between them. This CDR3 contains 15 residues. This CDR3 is CASSQHRQGGQPQHF. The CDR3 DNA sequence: TGTGCCAGCAGCCAACACCGCCAGGGCGGCCAGCCCCAGCATTTT.